These 20 T cell receptor beta chains originate from one sample sequenced in a study of Graves' ophthalmopathy and Graves' hyperthyroidism. Amplification of the TCR beta CDR3 regions used RNA transcripts (as template). Amplification began with first-round RT-PCR using HTBI primers, then second-round multiplex PCR was performed. Via MiXCR, TCRdb re-called the multiplex PCR reads, giving one row per CDR3 protein. Of fewer than 650,000 distinct CDR3 sequences listed, approximately 22% are singletons. The sequenced material came from peripheral blood. The origin of the receptors is a woman aged 18-29 years with stable Graves' hyperthyroidism. Some clones in this sample may be carry-over from other donors' samples.

The CDR3 protein is CASSSGLGHGYTF. The CDR3 DNA follows: TGTGCCAGCAGTTCGGGGTTAGGGCATGGCTACACCTTC. V gene TRBV28 combines with J gene TRBJ1-2; D unclear. Deletions cut 4 bases from V and 6 bases from J, with 12 bases between. Per germline, CDR1 MDHEN and CDR2 SYDVKM. The CDR3 loop spans 13 amino acids.

This clonotype has a count of ten or more. The chain couples TRBV11-2 to TRBJ1-3; D is uncertain. The CDR3 is 16 residues long. Germline assignment: CDR1 SGHAT and CDR2 FQNNGV. V gave up 2 bases and J gave up 1 base, with 12 bases separating them. The CDR3 sequence: CASSLTRYGSGNTIYF. The CDR3 DNA reads TGTGCCAGCAGCTTAACCCGATATGGGTCTGGAAACACCATATATTTT.

This clonotype was observed many times. J is TRBJ2-2 and V is TRBV12-3 or TRBV12-4; D is uncertain. The CDR3 has 12 residues. Trimming cost V 2 bases and J 6 bases, with 4 bases left between them. In DNA, the CDR3 is TGTGCCAGCAGTTTAATAGCCGGGGAGCTGTTTTTT. Its protein product is CASSLIAGELFF.

There are many counts of this clonotype. The rearrangement links TRBV6-1 to TRBJ1-2, with 12 bases identical to TRBD1. Germline V gives CDR1 MNHNS, CDR2 SASEGT. The V and J ends lost 6 bases and 5 bases, in that order; junction bases with no gene match: 10. The CDR3 sequence is 16 residues long. The CDR3: CASREPGQGASYGYTF. CDR3 nucleotide sequence: TGTGCCAGCAGAGAACCGGGACAGGGGGCGAGTTATGGCTACACCTTC.

This clonotype was counted only a few times. The DNA for the CDR3 is TGTGCCAGCAGTCCCGGGACAGGCAAATACGAGCAGTACTTC. Translation gives CASSPGTGKYEQYF. The rearrangement uses TRBV12-3 or TRBV12-4 and TRBJ2-7; 8 nucleotides align to TRBD1. The CDR3 length is 14 residues. Trimming removed 5 bases from V and 4 bases from J; junction bases left unmatched: 7.

The CDR3 DNA sequence: TGTGCCAGTAGTATAGATCTTGGATACGAGCAGTACTTC. It yields the protein CASSIDLGYEQYF. The chain joins TRBV19 to TRBJ2-7; D remains unclear. The CDR3 runs to 13 residues. V was shortened by 0 bases and J by 4 bases, with 7 bases between the two germline ends. The germline V gene has CDR1 LNHDA and CDR2 SQIVND (reference sequence).

To note about this clonotype: This sequence may be a read error, since a much larger clone differs from it by one base. The final CDR3 position lacks the conserved phenylalanine or tryptophan, pointing to a likely read error. This sequence joins TRBV29-1 and TRBJ2-2; D is ambiguous. Germline V gene data show CDR1 as SQVTM and CDR2 as ANQGSEA. Trimming left V 5 bases short and J 1 base short, with 5 bases between. There are 12 residues in the CDR3. CDR3 DNA: TGCAGCGTTCAGAAGAACACCGGGGAGCTGTTTTTG. Its protein is CSVQKNTGELFL.

This clonotype has a count of ten or more. The rearrangement uses TRBV20-1 and TRBJ1-6, with 8 bases lining up with TRBD1. CDR1 DFQATT and CDR2 SNEGSKA come from the germline V gene (reference sequence). Trimming took 3 bases from V and 0 from J; bases not matched to a gene: 4. The CDR3 runs 16 residues. The CDR3 here is CSARTGEDSYNSPLHF. The CDR3 bases are TGCAGTGCTAGGACAGGGGAAGACTCCTATAATTCACCCCTCCACTTT.

The genes are TRBV12-3 or TRBV12-4 and TRBJ2-7; maybe TRBD1 (5 bases). V was cut by 4 bases and J by 3 bases, with 10 bases left in between. The CDR3 runs 13 residues. The CDR3 is CASSSGRDYEQYF. In DNA, the CDR3 is TGTGCCAGCAGTTCTGGCAGGGACTACGAGCAGTACTTC.

The chain is built from TRBV11-2 and TRBJ1-1; 8 bases match TRBD1. The CDR3 contains 16 residues. Germline values: CDR1 SGHAT, CDR2 FQNNGV. After removal of 0 bases from V and 1 base from J, the junction contained 4 bases not matched to a gene. CDR3 residues: CASSLEGRGRNTEAFF. The CDR3 DNA is TGTGCCAGCAGCTTAGAAGGCAGGGGGCGGAACACTGAAGCTTTCTTT.

V is TRBV6-5 and J is TRBJ1-1; no firm D call. The V gene's germline CDR1 is MNHEY and CDR2 SVGAGI. V shed 2 bases and J shed 6 bases, with 10 bases lying between them. The CDR3 has 13 residues. The CDR3 spells CASSYDGRPEAFF. DNA of the CDR3: TGTGCCAGCAGTTACGACGGACGCCCTGAAGCTTTCTTT.

This clonotype was found many times. The genes are TRBV7-2 and TRBJ2-5; 10 bases are a match to TRBD1. The CDR3 spans 14 residues. Germline V gene sequence: CDR1 SGHTA, CDR2 FQGNSA. J was trimmed by 4 bases and V by 1 base; bases with no gene match: 0. CDR3 in amino acids: CASSLGTGGETQYF. The DNA for the CDR3 is TGTGCCAGCAGCTTAGGGACAGGGGGAGAGACCCAGTACTTC.

Notes on this clonotype: The junction differs from germline at one of its ends, possibly a read error. The rearrangement links TRBV5-1 to TRBJ1-3, with unresolved D. The CDR3 runs 13 residues. In germline, CDR1 is SGHRS, CDR2 YFSETQ. In nucleotides, the CDR3 is TGCGCCAGCGCGGAGGGCTCTGGAAACACCATATGGTTT. The encoded protein is CASAEGSGNTIWF.

This clonotype was counted only a few times. This sequence joins TRBV4-1 and TRBJ1-2, with a possible D match to TRBD1 (5 bases). V shed 3 bases and J shed 5 bases, with 16 bases lying between them. Germline V gene data show CDR1 as MGHRA and CDR2 as YSYEKL. This CDR3 region has 15 residues. CDR3 sequence: CASSHPGGGSYGYTF. The CDR3 DNA sequence: TGCGCCAGCAGCCACCCCGGGGGGGGTTCTTATGGCTACACCTTC.

This clonotype was detected a few times. The chain employs TRBV6-8 and TRBJ2-7; TRBD2 matches 11 bases. With 4 bases clipped from V and 0 bases from J, the junction kept 5 bases outside the gene matches. Germline loops: CDR1 MNHGY, CDR2 SAAAGT. This CDR3 region has 16 residues. The CDR3 nucleotides read TGTGCCAGCAGTTCTACTAGCGGGGGCAGCTCCTACGAGCAGTACTTC. Encoded protein: CASSSTSGGSSYEQYF.

This clonotype was counted at least ten times. This chain uses TRBV19 with TRBJ1-5; D is unclear. This CDR3 has 15 residues. Trimming stripped 5 bases from V and 4 bases from J, with 15 bases between. Germline CDR1 and CDR2: LNHDA and SQIVND (reference sequence). The CDR3 bases are TGTGCCAGTAGTCCGAGGAGGGTGGGAAATCAGCCCCAGCATTTT. Its protein product is CASSPRRVGNQPQHF.

This clonotype was counted many times. Germline is not matched at one junction end, which may reflect a read error. The V gene is TRBV11-2, the J gene TRBJ1-2; D gene ambiguous. Per the germline V gene, CDR1 is SGHAT and CDR2 is FQNNGV. The CDR3 has 14 amino acids. DNA for the CDR3: TGTGCCAGCAGCCTATTGGAAGGTGGCCGTCAGGTGGCCTTC. Translating gives CASSLLEGGRQVAF. The full variable domain, rest sourced from reference TRBV11-2 and TRBJ1-2, is EAGVAQSPRYKIIEKRQSVAFWCNPISGHATLYWYQQILGQGPKLLIQFQNNGVVDDSQLPKDRFSAERLKGVDSTLKIQPAKLEDSAVYLCASSLLEGGRQVAFGSGTRLTVV.

This clonotype showed up many times. The chain combines TRBV20-1 with TRBJ2-7; possibly TRBD1 for D (6 bases). The V end was cut by 3 bases, the J end by 4 bases, with 13 bases between. This CDR3 is built from 13 residues. Germline V gene sequence: CDR1 DFQATT, CDR2 SNEGSKA (reference sequence). The CDR3 here is CSASPATGYEQYF. DNA for the CDR3: TGCAGTGCTAGCCCCGCGACAGGTTACGAGCAGTACTTC.

This clonotype came up many times. This rearrangement joins TRBV20-1 to TRBJ1-1; perhaps TRBD1 as D (5 bases). The length of the CDR3 is 11 residues. The germline V gene encodes CDR1 DFQATT and CDR2 SNEGSKA (reference sequence). V lost 6 bases and J lost 11, with 16 bases in between. CDR3 region: CSAERAGWAFF. The CDR3 coding sequence is TGCAGTGCCGAACGCGCAGGGTGGGCTTTCTTT.

Ten or more counts support this clonotype. V and J are TRBV24-1 and TRBJ1-5, with a weak D call TRBD1 (5 bases). CDR3 length equals 14 residues. Germline CDR1 is KGHDR and CDR2 is SFDVKD. Trimming took 3 bases from V and 9 from J, leaving 14 bases between them. The CDR3 here is CATSDGRWGRPQHF. The CDR3, as DNA: TGTGCCACCAGTGATGGACGGTGGGGCCGGCCCCAGCATTTT.